What follows are 8 T cell receptor beta chains derived from one specimen sequenced in a study of T cells in narcolepsy (dated by TCRdb to between 2018 and 2020). The protocol used for the library was the immunoSEQ multiplex PCR assay. The table comes from immuneACCESS by way of TCRdb, which keeps in-frame sequences with V and J called. Part of the clones is missing from these tables; in studies checked, under half for an unresolved V gene and the rest for unknown reasons. The table for this sample lists some 30,000 clones; 70% to 80% of them were counted only once. Approximately 1% of the sample belongs to the ten largest clones. The sample comprised CD45RA- memory CD4+ T cells from PBMCs. Sample cell subset or site, as interpreted from the label and publication: memory T cells sorted ex vivo from peripheral blood. The receptors shown here come from a human donor with narcolepsy.

This clone is medium-sized by share. The rearrangement joins TRBV7-9 to TRBJ2-7; no firm D call. The CDR3 is 12 residues long. CDR1 and CDR2 from the germline V gene are SEHNR and FQNEAQ (reference sequence). The V gene lost 10 bases and the J gene lost 2 bases, with 12 bases spanning the gap. The CDR3 spells CAIGQTTYEQYF. The CDR3 DNA follows: TGTGCCATCGGGCAGACAACCTACGAGCAGTACTTC.

V and J are TRBV18 and TRBJ2-7, with 12 nucleotides matching TRBD1. Germline CDR1 reads KGHSH; CDR2 reads LQKENI. J gave up 5 bases and V 4 bases, and 9 bases lay outside the gene matches. The CDR3 sequence is 16 residues long. The DNA of the CDR3 is TGTGCCAGCTCACTCTCCGGGACAGGGGGCCCCAACGAGCAGTACTTC. Its translation is CASSLSGTGGPNEQYF.

The count of this clone is one. V is TRBV10-3 and J is TRBJ1-6; D perhaps matches TRBD1 (5 bases). This CDR3 has 14 amino acids. Trimming removed 5 bases from V and 10 bases from J, with 15 bases in between. Germline-derived CDR1 and CDR2 are ENHRY and SYGVKD. In DNA, the CDR3 is TGTGCCATCAGTAACCAGGGAGTAGGCTCACCCCTCCACTTT. Translation gives CAISNQGVGSPLHF.

This sequence joins TRBV28 and TRBJ1-2; 7 bases fit TRBD1. Germline CDR1 MDHEN, CDR2 SYDVKM. V trimming: 5 bases; J trimming: 2 bases; junction bases outside the gene matches: 5. CDR3 length: 14 amino acids. The CDR3 spells CASSAPGQNYGYTF. Written as DNA, the CDR3 is TGTGCCAGCAGTGCGCCGGGACAGAACTATGGCTACACCTTC.

This clone is a singleton in its sample. This chain links TRBV7-6 with TRBJ2-5; TRBD1 matches at 7 bases. This CDR3 region has 14 residues. Per germline, CDR1 SGHVS and CDR2 FNYEAQ. Losses at the gene ends were 1 base for V and 4 bases for J; bases not matched to a gene: 3. CDR3 sequence: CASSLVAGGETQYF. CDR3 nucleotide sequence: TGTGCCAGCAGCTTAGTGGCAGGGGGAGAGACCCAGTACTTC.

This rearrangement joins TRBV12-2 to TRBJ2-1; TRBD1 reflects the table's D call only, with no check against the DNA. TRBV12-2 is shown as a pseudogene. This CDR3 spans 19 amino acids. CDR3 residues: CASRLPEDQGGTGLNEQFF. CDR3 nucleotides: TGTGCAAGTCGCTTACCGGAAGATCAAGGGGGAACAGGACTCAATGAGCAGTTCTTC.

The chain combines TRBV4-1 with TRBJ2-2, with D perhaps TRBD2 (6 bases). In germline, CDR1 is MGHRA, CDR2 YSYEKL. Between the trimmed V and J ends, which lost 1 base and 2 bases, there was a span of 11 bases. CDR3 length equals 16 residues. The CDR3 DNA sequence: TGCGCCAGCAGCCAAGCGGGACTGACCAACACCGGGGAGCTGTTTTTT. It yields the protein CASSQAGLTNTGELFF.

The V gene is TRBV29-1, the J gene TRBJ2-3; 12 positions match TRBD2. With 4 bases clipped from V and 3 bases from J, the junction kept 2 bases outside the gene matches. CDR1 and CDR2 (germline): SQVTM, ANQGSEA. The CDR3 is made up of 14 amino acids. The CDR3 DNA follows: TGCAGCGTTGGACTAGCGGGAGTGACAGATACGCAGTATTTT. This encodes CSVGLAGVTDTQYF.